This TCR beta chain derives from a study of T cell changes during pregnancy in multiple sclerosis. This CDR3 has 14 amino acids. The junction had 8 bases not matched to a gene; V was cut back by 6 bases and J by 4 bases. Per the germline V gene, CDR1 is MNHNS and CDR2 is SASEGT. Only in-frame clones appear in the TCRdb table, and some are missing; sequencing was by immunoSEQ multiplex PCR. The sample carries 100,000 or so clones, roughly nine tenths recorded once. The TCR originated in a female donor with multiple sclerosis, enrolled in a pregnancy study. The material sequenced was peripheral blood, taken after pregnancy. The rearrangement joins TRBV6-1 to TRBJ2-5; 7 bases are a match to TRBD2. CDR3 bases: TGTGCCAGCAGCCCCCGGGGGGACGCAGAGACCCAGTACTTC. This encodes CASSPRGDAETQYF.